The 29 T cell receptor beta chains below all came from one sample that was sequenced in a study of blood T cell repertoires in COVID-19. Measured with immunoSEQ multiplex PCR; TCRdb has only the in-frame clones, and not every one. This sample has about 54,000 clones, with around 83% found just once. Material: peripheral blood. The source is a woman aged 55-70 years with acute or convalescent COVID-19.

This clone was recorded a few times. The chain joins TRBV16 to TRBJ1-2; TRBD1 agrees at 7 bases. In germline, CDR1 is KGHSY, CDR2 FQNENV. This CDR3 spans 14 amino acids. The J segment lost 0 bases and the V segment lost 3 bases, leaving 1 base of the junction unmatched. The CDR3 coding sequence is TGTGCCAGCAGCCAGGGACAGACTAACTATGGCTACACCTTC. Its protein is CASSQGQTNYGYTF.

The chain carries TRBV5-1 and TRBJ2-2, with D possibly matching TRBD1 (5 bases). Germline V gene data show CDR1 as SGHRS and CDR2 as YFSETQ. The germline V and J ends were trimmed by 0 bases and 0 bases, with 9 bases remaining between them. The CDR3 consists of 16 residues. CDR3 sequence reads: CASSLEPQANTGELFF. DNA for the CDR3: TGCGCCAGCAGCTTGGAACCACAGGCGAACACCGGGGAGCTGTTTTTT.

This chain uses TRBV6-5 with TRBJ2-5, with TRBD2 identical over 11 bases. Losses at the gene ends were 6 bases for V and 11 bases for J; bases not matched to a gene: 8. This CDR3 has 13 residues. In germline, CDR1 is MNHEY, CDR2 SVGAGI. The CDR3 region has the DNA TGTGCCAGCAGAGATAGCGGGGGGGCCCCACAGTACTTC. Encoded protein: CASRDSGGAPQYF.

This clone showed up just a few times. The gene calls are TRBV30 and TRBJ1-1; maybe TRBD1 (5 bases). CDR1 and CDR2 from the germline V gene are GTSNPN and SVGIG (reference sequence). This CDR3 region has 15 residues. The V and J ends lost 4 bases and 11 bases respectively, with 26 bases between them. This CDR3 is CAWTLARSRVGIAFF. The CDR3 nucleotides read TGTGCCTGGACCCTCGCCCGTAGCAGGGTGGGGATTGCTTTCTTT.

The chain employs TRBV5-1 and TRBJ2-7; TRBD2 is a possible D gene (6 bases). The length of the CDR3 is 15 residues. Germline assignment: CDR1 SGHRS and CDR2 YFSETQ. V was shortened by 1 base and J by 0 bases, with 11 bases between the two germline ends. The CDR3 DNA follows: TGCGCCAGCAGCTTGCAAGGAGGGAGCTCCTACGAGCAGTACTTC. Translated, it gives CASSLQGGSSYEQYF.

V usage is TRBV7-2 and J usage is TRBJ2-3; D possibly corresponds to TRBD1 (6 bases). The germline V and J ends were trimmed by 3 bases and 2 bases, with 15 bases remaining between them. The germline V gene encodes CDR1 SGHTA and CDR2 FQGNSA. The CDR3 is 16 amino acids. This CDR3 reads CASSFDDRLSTDTQYF. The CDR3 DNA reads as TGTGCCAGCAGCTTCGATGACAGGCTGTCCACAGATACGCAGTATTTT.

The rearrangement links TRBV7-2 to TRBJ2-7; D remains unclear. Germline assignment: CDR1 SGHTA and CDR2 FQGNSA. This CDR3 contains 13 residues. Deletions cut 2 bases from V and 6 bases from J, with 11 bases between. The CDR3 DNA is TGTGCCAGCAGCTTAAGTATTTCCGGCGAGCAGTACTTC. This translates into CASSLSISGEQYF.

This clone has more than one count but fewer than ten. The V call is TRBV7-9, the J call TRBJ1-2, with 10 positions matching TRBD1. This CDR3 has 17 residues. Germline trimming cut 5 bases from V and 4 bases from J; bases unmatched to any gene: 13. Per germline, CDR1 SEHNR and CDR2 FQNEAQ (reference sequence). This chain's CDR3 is CASSERDRGRIAYGYTF. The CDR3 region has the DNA TGTGCCAGCAGCGAACGGGACAGGGGCCGTATTGCCTATGGCTACACCTTC. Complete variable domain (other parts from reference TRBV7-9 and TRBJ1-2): DTGVSQNPRHKITKRGQNVTFRCDPISEHNRLYWYRQTLGQGPEFLTYFQNEAQLEKSRLLSDRFSAERPKGSFSTLEIQRTEQGDSAMYLCASSERDRGRIAYGYTFGSGTRLTVV.

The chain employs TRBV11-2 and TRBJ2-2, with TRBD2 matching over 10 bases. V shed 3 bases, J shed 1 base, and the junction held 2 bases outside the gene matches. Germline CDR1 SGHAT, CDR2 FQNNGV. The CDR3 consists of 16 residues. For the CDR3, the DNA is TGTGCCAGCAGCTTCTTAGCGGGGGGGAACACCGGGGAGCTGTTTTTT. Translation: CASSFLAGGNTGELFF.

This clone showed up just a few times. The CDR3 coding sequence is TGTGCCAGCAGCTCAGGGGCATACAATGAGCAGTTCTTC. It codes for CASSSGAYNEQFF. The chain combines TRBV11-2 with TRBJ2-1; possibly TRBD1 for D (6 bases). This CDR3 region has 13 residues. CDR1 and CDR2 (germline): SGHAT, FQNNGV. V shed 4 bases and J shed 4 bases, with 8 bases lying between them.

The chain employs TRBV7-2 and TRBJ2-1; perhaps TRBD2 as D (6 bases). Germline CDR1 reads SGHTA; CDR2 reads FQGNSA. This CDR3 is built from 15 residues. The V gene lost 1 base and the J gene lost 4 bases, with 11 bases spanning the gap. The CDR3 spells CASSLGAGLYNEQFF. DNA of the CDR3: TGTGCCAGCAGCTTAGGGGCGGGACTGTACAATGAGCAGTTCTTC.

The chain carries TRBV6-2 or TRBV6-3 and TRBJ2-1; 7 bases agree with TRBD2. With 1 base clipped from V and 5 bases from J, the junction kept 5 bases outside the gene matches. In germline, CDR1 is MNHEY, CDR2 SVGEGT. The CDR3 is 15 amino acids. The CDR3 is CASSYFLAEDNEQFF. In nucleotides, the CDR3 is TGTGCCAGCAGTTACTTTCTAGCGGAGGACAATGAGCAGTTCTTC.

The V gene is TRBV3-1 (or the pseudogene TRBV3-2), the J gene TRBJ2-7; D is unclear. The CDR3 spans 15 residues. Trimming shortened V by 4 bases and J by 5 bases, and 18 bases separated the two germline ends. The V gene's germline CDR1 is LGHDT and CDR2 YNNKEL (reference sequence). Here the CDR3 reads CASSPAWAPGHEQYF. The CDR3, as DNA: TGTGCCAGCAGCCCCGCATGGGCTCCCGGCCACGAGCAGTACTTC.

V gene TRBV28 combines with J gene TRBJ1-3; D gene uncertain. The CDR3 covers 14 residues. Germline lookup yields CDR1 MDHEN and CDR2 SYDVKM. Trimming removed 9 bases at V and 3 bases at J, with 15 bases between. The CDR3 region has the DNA TGTGCCAGTGGGGTCGGAGGGAATGGAAACACCATATATTTT. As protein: CASGVGGNGNTIYF.

CDR3 in amino acids: CASSLRTSGGPYEQYF. DNA of the CDR3: TGCGCCAGCAGCTTACGGACTAGCGGGGGGCCCTACGAGCAGTACTTC. J is TRBJ2-7 and V is TRBV5-1; 14 bases align to TRBD2. The V segment lost 2 bases and the J segment 2 bases; nucleotides outside the gene matches: 3. CDR3 size: 16 residues. Germline CDR1 SGHRS, CDR2 YFSETQ.

The CDR3 sequence: CARSFPTGGGGNQPQHF. DNA for the CDR3: TGTGCCAGAAGCTTCCCAACCGGGGGTGGGGGCAATCAGCCCCAGCATTTT. The genes are TRBV5-3 and TRBJ1-5, with D perhaps TRBD1 (5 bases). TRBV5-3 is assigned to the ORF class and has an uncertain function. The length of the CDR3 is 17 residues. V gave up 2 bases and J gave up 2 bases, with 17 bases separating them.

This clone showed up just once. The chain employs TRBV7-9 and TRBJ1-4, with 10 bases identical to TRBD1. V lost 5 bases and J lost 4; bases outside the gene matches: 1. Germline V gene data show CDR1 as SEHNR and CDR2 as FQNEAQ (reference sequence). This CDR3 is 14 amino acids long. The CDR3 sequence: CASSRDRGNEKLFF. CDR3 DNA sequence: TGTGCCAGCAGCCGGGACAGGGGTAATGAAAAACTGTTTTTT.

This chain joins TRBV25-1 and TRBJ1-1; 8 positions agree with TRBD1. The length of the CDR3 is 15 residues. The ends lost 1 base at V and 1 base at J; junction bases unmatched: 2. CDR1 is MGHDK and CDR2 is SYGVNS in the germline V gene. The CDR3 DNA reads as TGTGCCAGCAGTGAATTGGGGACAGGGAACACTGAAGCTTTCTTT. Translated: CASSELGTGNTEAFF.

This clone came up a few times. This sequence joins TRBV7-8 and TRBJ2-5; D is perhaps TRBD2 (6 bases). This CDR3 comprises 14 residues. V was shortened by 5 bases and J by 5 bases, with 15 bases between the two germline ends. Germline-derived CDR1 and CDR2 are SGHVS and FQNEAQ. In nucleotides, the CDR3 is TGTGCCAGCAGCCCGGGACTCGCCGGGGAGACCCAGTACTTC. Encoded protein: CASSPGLAGETQYF.

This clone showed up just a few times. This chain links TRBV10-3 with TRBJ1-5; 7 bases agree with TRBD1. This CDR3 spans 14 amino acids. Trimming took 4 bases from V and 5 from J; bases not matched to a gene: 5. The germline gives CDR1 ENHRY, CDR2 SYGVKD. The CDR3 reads CAISGTGGDQPQHF. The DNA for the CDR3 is TGTGCCATCAGTGGGACAGGCGGGGATCAGCCCCAGCATTTT.

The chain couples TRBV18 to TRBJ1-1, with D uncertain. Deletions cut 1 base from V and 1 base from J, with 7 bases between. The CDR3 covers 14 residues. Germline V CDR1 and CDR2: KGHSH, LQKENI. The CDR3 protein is CASSPQEANTEAFF. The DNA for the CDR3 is TGTGCCAGCTCACCACAGGAGGCGAACACTGAAGCTTTCTTT. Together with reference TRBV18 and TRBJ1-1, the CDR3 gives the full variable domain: NAGVMQNPRHLVRRRGQEARLRCSPMKGHSHVYWYRQLPEEGLKFMVYLQKENIIDESGMPKERFSAEFPKEGPSILRIQQVVRGDSAAYFCASSPQEANTEAFFGQGTRLTVV.

The CDR3 loop reads CASSIRGSRTSDSRLGETQYF. The CDR3 coding sequence is TGTGCCAGTAGTATCCGAGGGTCCCGGACTAGCGATTCACGGCTAGGAGAGACCCAGTACTTC. The chain uses TRBV19 and TRBJ2-5, with TRBD2 matching over 9 bases. The J segment lost 4 bases and the V segment lost 3 bases, leaving 24 bases of the junction unmatched. Germline loops: CDR1 LNHDA, CDR2 SQIVND (reference sequence). CDR3 size: 21 residues. Complete variable domain (other parts from reference TRBV19 and TRBJ2-5): DGGITQSPKYLFRKEGQNVTLSCEQNLNHDAMYWYRQDPGQGLRLIYYSQIVNDFQKGDIAEGYSVSREKKESFPLTVTSAQKNPTAFYLCASSIRGSRTSDSRLGETQYFGPGTRLLVL.

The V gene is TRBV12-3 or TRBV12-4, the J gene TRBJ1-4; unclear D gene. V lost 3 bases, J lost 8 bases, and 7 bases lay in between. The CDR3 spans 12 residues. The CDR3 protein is CASSFAGEKLFF. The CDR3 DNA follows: TGTGCCAGCAGTTTTGCGGGGGAAAAACTGTTTTTT.

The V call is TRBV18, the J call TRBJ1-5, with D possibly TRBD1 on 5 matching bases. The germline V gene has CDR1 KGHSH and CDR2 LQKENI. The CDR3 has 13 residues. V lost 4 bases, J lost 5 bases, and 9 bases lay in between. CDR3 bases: TGTGCCAGCTCACGGGGGGACGATCAGCCCCAGCATTTT. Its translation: CASSRGDDQPQHF.

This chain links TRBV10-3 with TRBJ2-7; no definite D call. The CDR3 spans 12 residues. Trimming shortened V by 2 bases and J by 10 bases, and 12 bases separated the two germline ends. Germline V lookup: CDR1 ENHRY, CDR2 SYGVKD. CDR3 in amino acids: CAISEPRRSQYF. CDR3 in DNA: TGTGCCATCAGTGAGCCCCGAAGGAGTCAGTACTTC.

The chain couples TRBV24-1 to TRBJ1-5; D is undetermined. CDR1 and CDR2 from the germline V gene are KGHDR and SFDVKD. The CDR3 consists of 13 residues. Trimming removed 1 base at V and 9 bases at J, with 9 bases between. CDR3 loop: CATSDFEGWPQHF. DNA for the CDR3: TGTGCCACCAGTGATTTTGAGGGTTGGCCCCAGCATTTT.

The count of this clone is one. CDR3 in DNA: TGTGCCGTTACTCCGGGACAGCGGACGTGGGCCGACGAGCAGTACTTC. Amino acids: CAVTPGQRTWADEQYF. This chain links TRBV7-8 with TRBJ2-7; 7 bases line up with TRBD1. Germline V lookup: CDR1 SGHVS, CDR2 FQNEAQ. Germline trimming cut 11 bases from V and 5 bases from J; bases unmatched to any gene: 21. This CDR3 contains 16 residues.

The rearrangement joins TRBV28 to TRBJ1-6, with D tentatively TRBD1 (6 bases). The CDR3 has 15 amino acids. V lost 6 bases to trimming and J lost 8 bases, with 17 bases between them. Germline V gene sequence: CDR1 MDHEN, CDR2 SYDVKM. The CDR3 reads CASRPGGGGYSPLHF. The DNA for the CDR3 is TGTGCCAGCAGACCGGGCGGGGGCGGTTATTCACCCCTCCACTTT.

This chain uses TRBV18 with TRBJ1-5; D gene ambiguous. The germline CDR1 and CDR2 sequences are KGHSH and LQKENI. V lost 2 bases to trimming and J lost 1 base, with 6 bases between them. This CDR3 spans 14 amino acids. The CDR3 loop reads CASSPTTSNQPQHF. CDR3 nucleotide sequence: TGTGCCAGCTCACCAACTACCAGCAATCAGCCCCAGCATTTT.